The 31 T cell receptor beta chains in this list originate from one sample, sequenced in a study of read filtering for tumor transcriptome and immune sequencing. From roughly 390 ng of RNA, a library with molecular barcoded alpha/delta and beta/gamma adaptors was made. Using its own MiXCR run on the reads, TCRdb lists one record per CDR3 protein. The table includes 35,000 to 40,000 distinct CDR3 sequences, around 15% detected once. Sequencing was performed on a population of CD138-negative cells sorted from bone marrow. These receptors all come from a donor aged 40 or over with multiple myeloma.

This clonotype was observed at least ten times. V gene TRBV7-9 combines with J gene TRBJ2-1; D tentatively fits TRBD1 or TRBD2 (5 bases each). Germline V gene lookup returns CDR1 SEHNR and CDR2 FQNEAQ (reference sequence). V gave up 2 bases and J gave up 15 bases, with 17 bases separating them. The CDR3 covers 13 residues. CDR3 bases: TGTGCCAGCAGCTTACGAGGTTTTGGGACCTTGTTCTTC. It specifies CASSLRGFGTLFF.

This clonotype has a count of ten or more. The chain links TRBV20-1 to TRBJ1-1; D call uncertain. Germline V gene lookup returns CDR1 DFQATT and CDR2 SNEGSKA (reference sequence). The V and J ends lost 5 bases and 11 bases respectively, with 24 bases between them. The CDR3 length is 14 residues. The CDR3 region is CSAGSGSLLPGAFF. Written as DNA, the CDR3 is TGCAGTGCTGGAAGCGGGTCCCTCCTTCCGGGCGCTTTCTTT.

This clonotype came up many times. The rearrangement joins TRBV12-3 or TRBV12-4 to TRBJ1-2; no clear D. Trimming removed 2 bases at V and 12 bases at J, with 13 bases between. The CDR3 contains 12 residues. For the CDR3, the DNA is TGTGCCAGCAGTTTAACAGCCCGCTCGAACACCTTC. It translates to CASSLTARSNTF.

This clonotype was picked up many times. The J gene is TRBJ2-1, the V gene TRBV10-2; 9 nucleotides line up with TRBD2. V lost 6 bases, J lost 5 bases, and 11 bases stayed unmatched. The CDR3 covers 16 residues. Germline V gene lookup returns CDR1 WSHSY and CDR2 SAAADI. The CDR3 bases are TGCGCCAGCAGCGTCTCCATTAGCGGGGGACACAATGAGCAGTTCTTC. Translated: CASSVSISGGHNEQFF.

The chain is built from TRBV7-2 and TRBJ2-1; 7 nucleotides line up with TRBD2. V was pared by 4 bases and J by 3 bases, with 3 bases of the junction left unmatched. The CDR3 consists of 14 residues. CDR1 and CDR2 from the germline V gene are SGHTA and FQGNSA. The CDR3 is CASSSGLGYNEQFF. The CDR3 DNA is TGTGCCAGCAGCTCCGGACTAGGCTACAATGAGCAGTTCTTC.

Remarks on this clonotype: A far larger clone is one nucleotide away, so this likely arose from a read error. V is TRBV3-2 and J is TRBJ1-1. TRBV3-2 is flagged as a pseudogene. The length of the CDR3 is 15 residues. CDR3 in DNA: TGTGCCAGCATCCACAGCCCGCTGGTTGGGACTGAAGCTTTCTTT. Its protein product is CASIHSPLVGTEAFF.

This clonotype was observed at least ten times. The chain has TRBV30 and TRBJ2-1; a possible D gene is TRBD2 (6 bases). The CDR3 is made up of 15 amino acids. Germline CDR1 GTSNPN, CDR2 SVGIG (reference sequence). V was clipped by 5 bases and J by 4 bases, with 18 bases between them. In DNA form, the CDR3 reads TGTGCCTGGGGGGACTTCGAGCGGTATTACAATGAGCAGTTCTTC. This translates into CAWGDFERYYNEQFF.

This clonotype was recorded at least ten times. The genes are TRBV20-1 and TRBJ2-7; 11 positions match TRBD2. Trimming took 6 bases from V and 4 from J; bases not matched to a gene: 8. Germline-derived CDR1 and CDR2 are DFQATT and SNEGSKA (reference sequence). The CDR3 is 14 residues long. The CDR3 DNA reads as TGCAGTGCCAAACCGACTAGCGGGGTTTACGAGCAGTACTTC. Translation: CSAKPTSGVYEQYF.

V gene TRBV7-9 combines with J gene TRBJ2-1; 9 nucleotides align to TRBD2. The CDR3 runs 17 residues. Germline CDR1 SEHNR, CDR2 FQNEAQ (reference sequence). V lost 3 bases to trimming and J lost 9 bases; unmatched junction nucleotides: 15. CDR3 sequence reads: CASSFRVAGVPVPEQFF. Written as DNA, the CDR3 is TGTGCCAGCAGCTTTCGAGTAGCGGGAGTCCCGGTTCCTGAGCAGTTCTTC.

Ten or more counts support this clonotype. The chain links TRBV30 to TRBJ1-5; D not resolved. The CDR3 contains 13 residues. V lost 2 bases and J lost 1, with 6 bases in between. The germline V gene encodes CDR1 GTSNPN and CDR2 SVGIG (reference sequence). The CDR3 is CAWSFDSNQPQHF. The CDR3 nucleotides are TGTGCCTGGAGTTTCGACAGCAATCAGCCCCAGCATTTT. The full variable domain, its missing parts supplied by reference TRBV30 and TRBJ1-5, is SQTIHQWPATLVQPVGSPLSLECTVEGTSNPNLYWYRQAAGRGLQLLFYSVGIGQISSEVPQNLSASRPQDRQFILSSKKLLLSDSGFYLCAWSFDSNQPQHFGDGTRLSIL.

This clonotype was found many times. This chain uses TRBV6-5 with TRBJ2-1; 7 positions agree with TRBD2. Trimming took 3 bases from V and 8 from J; bases not matched to a gene: 7. Germline V CDR1 and CDR2: MNHEY, SVGAGI. CDR3 length: 14 residues. This CDR3 is CASSYGRERDEQFF. CDR3 nucleotide sequence: TGTGCCAGCAGTTATGGGCGGGAGAGGGATGAGCAGTTCTTC.

The chain employs TRBV5-5 and TRBJ2-3; either TRBD1 or TRBD2 may supply D (6 bases each). The CDR3 sequence is 16 residues long. CDR1 and CDR2 (germline): SGHKS, YYEKEE (reference sequence). V lost 4 bases, J lost 1 base, and 16 bases lay in between. This chain's CDR3 is CASSPAPRGGTDTQYF. CDR3 sequence (DNA): TGTGCCAGCAGCCCCGCCCCGAGGGGGGGCACAGATACGCAGTATTTT.

Here the CDR3 DNA reads TGCAGTGCAACGTTTACCGGGACTAGGGGGGTAGATGAGCAGTTCTTC. It codes for CSATFTGTRGVDEQFF. This chain joins TRBV20-1 and TRBJ2-1, with TRBD2 matching 8 bases. The V and J ends lost 6 bases and 8 bases, in that order; junction bases with no gene match: 18. Germline CDR1 reads DFQATT; CDR2 reads SNEGSKA (reference sequence). CDR3 length: 16 residues.

Regarding this clonotype: This sequence may be a read error, since a much larger clone differs from it by one base. This is likely a read error, given that the CDR3 carries no conserved phenylalanine or tryptophan at its end. The chain is built from TRBV7-3 and TRBJ1-6, with D unclear. Per the germline V gene, CDR1 is SGHTA and CDR2 is FQGTGA. V lost 1 base and J 7 bases, leaving 5 bases between the germline ends. The CDR3 consists of 13 residues. The CDR3 reads CASSLSENSPLHL. CDR3 bases: TGTGCCAGCAGCTTAAGTGAGAATTCACCCCTCCACTTA.

This clonotype has at least ten counts. The chain joins TRBV7-8 to TRBJ1-5, with D perhaps matching TRBD1 (5 bases). V was shortened by 2 bases and J by 5 bases, with 13 bases between the two germline ends. This CDR3 region has 15 residues. Germline loops: CDR1 SGHVS, CDR2 FQNEAQ. CDR3 region: CASSLRGTGDQPQHF. Written as DNA, the CDR3 is TGTGCCAGCAGCTTACGGGGGACGGGGGATCAGCCCCAGCATTTT.

This clonotype appeared many times. The chain links TRBV30 to TRBJ2-1; 10 nucleotides agree with TRBD2. The CDR3 is 12 amino acids. V was clipped by 3 bases and J by 15 bases; unmatched bases: 8. Germline loops: CDR1 GTSNPN, CDR2 SVGIG (reference sequence). Here the CDR3 reads CAWSITSGKWFF. The CDR3 nucleotides are TGTGCCTGGAGCATAACTAGCGGGAAGTGGTTCTTC.

This clonotype was detected many times. The DNA for the CDR3 is TGTGCCAGCAGCGGGGATACGCAGTATTTT. The encoded protein is CASSGDTQYF. This chain links TRBV7-9 with TRBJ2-3, with unresolved D. The CDR3 has 10 residues. The V end was cut by 5 bases, the J end by 6 bases, with 3 bases between. Germline V CDR1 and CDR2: SEHNR, FQNEAQ (reference sequence).

The CDR3 loop is CASIAHSGSYNEQFF. The CDR3, as DNA: TGTGCCAGCATCGCACATAGCGGCTCCTACAATGAGCAGTTCTTC. The V and J genes are TRBV7-9 and TRBJ2-1; perhaps TRBD2 as D (6 bases). V shed 7 bases and J shed 0 bases, with 13 bases lying between them. The germline V gene has CDR1 SEHNR and CDR2 FQNEAQ (reference sequence). The length of the CDR3 is 15 residues.

In this sample, this clonotype turned up many times. This chain uses TRBV24-1 with TRBJ2-1; possibly TRBD2 for D (7 bases). The germline V and J ends were trimmed by 5 bases and 12 bases, with 13 bases remaining between them. Germline V gives CDR1 KGHDR, CDR2 SFDVKD. This CDR3 is built from 12 residues. The CDR3 region has the DNA TGTGCCACCAGTGCGGGGGGCGCAGGGCAGTTCTTC. Its translation: CATSAGGAGQFF.

Of note for this clonotype: It is likely a read error: a sequence one base away is far more abundant. The gene calls are TRBV5-6 and TRBJ1-4; TRBD1 agrees at 11 bases. The closer fit of TRBJ2-3 to the DNA end suggests the J call may be wrong. CDR3 length: 16 residues. Per the germline V gene, CDR1 is SGHDT and CDR2 is YYEEEE. The CDR3 is CASRGGTGGFKDTQYF. DNA for the CDR3: TGTGCCAGCAGGGGCGGGACAGGGGGGTTCAAAGATACGCAGTATTTT.

The sample holds many counts of this clonotype. The V call is TRBV10-3, the J call TRBJ2-1, with 9 bases matching TRBD2. The J segment lost 5 bases and the V segment lost 10 bases, leaving 9 bases of the junction unmatched. The CDR3 has 14 amino acids. CDR1 and CDR2 from the germline V gene are ENHRY and SYGVKD. The CDR3: CATLAGQTNNEQFF. The CDR3 bases are TGTGCCACCCTAGCGGGACAGACAAACAATGAGCAGTTCTTC.

This clonotype was detected ten times or more. The J gene is TRBJ1-5, the V gene TRBV7-9; unclear D gene. This CDR3 spans 13 amino acids. Germline V lookup: CDR1 SEHNR, CDR2 FQNEAQ (reference sequence). V was cut by 3 bases and J by 5 bases, with 8 bases left in between. CDR3 nucleotide sequence: TGTGCCAGCAGCTTCGAGGGAGATCAGCCCCAGCATTTT. Translation: CASSFEGDQPQHF.

This clonotype was found many times. The chain's CDR3 is CSCLRSGNTIYF. In DNA, the CDR3 is TGCAGTTGTCTTAGATCTGGAAACACCATATATTTT. V gene TRBV20-1 combines with J gene TRBJ1-3; D not resolved. The CDR3 consists of 12 residues. Per germline, CDR1 DFQATT and CDR2 SNEGSKA (reference sequence). V was pared by 8 bases and J by 1 base, with 9 bases between.

In this sample, this clonotype turned up many times. This sequence joins TRBV5-4 and TRBJ2-2; 9 nucleotides line up with TRBD2. V shed 6 bases, J shed 3 bases, and the junction held 9 bases outside the gene matches. The CDR3 length is 16 residues. CDR1 SGHNT and CDR2 YYREEE come from the germline V gene (reference sequence). The CDR3 reads CASTQGGREDTGELFF. The CDR3 DNA follows: TGTGCCAGCACCCAAGGCGGGAGGGAAGACACCGGGGAGCTGTTTTTT.

This clonotype was found a few times. A much larger clone sits a single nucleotide away, making a read error possible. The chain has TRBV4-3 and TRBJ2-1; 12 bases map to TRBD2. Germline CDR1 reads LGHNA; CDR2 reads YSLEER. This CDR3 comprises 15 residues. V was clipped by 4 bases and J by 12 bases; unmatched bases: 10. The CDR3 DNA reads as TGCGCCAGCAGCCGGACTAGCGGGAACGGCGATGGGCAGTTCTTC. It encodes CASSRTSGNGDGQFF.

This clonotype has at least ten counts. The chain uses TRBV7-9 and TRBJ1-5; unclear D gene. V was shortened by 4 bases and J by 0 bases, with 7 bases between the two germline ends. CDR3 length: 14 amino acids. Germline CDR1 reads SEHNR; CDR2 reads FQNEAQ (reference sequence). The CDR3 DNA follows: TGTGCCAGCAGCTCCGAGGGTAGCAATCAGCCCCAGCATTTT. Its protein product is CASSSEGSNQPQHF.

As for this clonotype: Being one base from a much bigger clone, this may be a read error. The chain joins TRBV7-9 to TRBJ1-5, with D uncertain. This CDR3 contains 13 residues. Germline-derived CDR1 and CDR2 are SEHNR and FQNEAQ (reference sequence). The CDR3 DNA sequence: TGTGCCAGCAACTTAACGGACGGACAGCCCCAGCATTTT. Amino acid sequence: CASNLTDGQPQHF.

This clonotype has a count of ten or more. The chain recombines TRBV19 with TRBJ2-1; 12 bases are shared with TRBD1. Germline values: CDR1 LNHDA, CDR2 SQIVND (reference sequence). The CDR3 covers 15 residues. Trimming at V came to 5 bases and at J to 7 bases, leaving 6 bases not matched to a gene. CDR3 DNA: TGTGCCAGTAGTCCGGGACAGGGGGCGCAAAATGAGCAGTTCTTC. This codes for CASSPGQGAQNEQFF.

This clonotype has a count of ten or more. V gene TRBV4-3 combines with J gene TRBJ2-3; 10 bases match TRBD1. Germline V CDR1 and CDR2: LGHNA, YSLEER. V lost 0 bases to trimming and J lost 4 bases; unmatched junction nucleotides: 4. The CDR3 is 16 residues long. CDR3 region: CASSQDLGQGPDTQYF. The DNA for the CDR3 is TGCGCCAGCAGCCAAGATTTGGGACAGGGGCCAGATACGCAGTATTTT.

This clonotype was recorded at least ten times. This chain uses TRBV2 with TRBJ2-1, with D hard to call. The CDR3 loop spans 13 amino acids. Germline values: CDR1 SNHLY, CDR2 FYNNEI. Between the trimmed V and J ends, which lost 4 bases and 1 base, there was a span of 5 bases. CDR3 nucleotide sequence: TGTGCCAGCAGTGCCGATTCCTACAATGAGCAGTTCTTC. This sequence encodes CASSADSYNEQFF.

Many counts were recorded for this clonotype. This rearrangement joins TRBV7-6 to TRBJ2-3; 7 nucleotides align to TRBD1. Germline V CDR1 and CDR2: SGHVS, FNYEAQ. Germline trimming cut 3 bases from V and 1 base from J; bases unmatched to any gene: 1. CDR3 length: 14 amino acids. CDR3 residues: CASSFGQGTDTQYF. DNA of the CDR3: TGTGCCAGCAGCTTCGGACAGGGCACAGATACGCAGTATTTT.